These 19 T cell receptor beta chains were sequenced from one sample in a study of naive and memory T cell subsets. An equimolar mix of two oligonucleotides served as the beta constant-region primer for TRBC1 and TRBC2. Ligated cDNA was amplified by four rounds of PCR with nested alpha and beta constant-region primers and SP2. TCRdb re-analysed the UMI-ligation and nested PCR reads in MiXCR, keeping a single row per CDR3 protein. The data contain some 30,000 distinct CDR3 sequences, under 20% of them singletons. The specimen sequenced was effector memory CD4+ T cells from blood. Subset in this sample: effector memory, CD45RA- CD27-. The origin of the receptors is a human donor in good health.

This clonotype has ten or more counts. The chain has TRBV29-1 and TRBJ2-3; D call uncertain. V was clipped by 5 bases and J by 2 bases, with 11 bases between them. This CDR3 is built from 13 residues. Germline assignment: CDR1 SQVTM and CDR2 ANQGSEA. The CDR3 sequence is CSVYQEFTDTQYF. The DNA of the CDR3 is TGCAGCGTTTACCAGGAGTTCACAGATACGCAGTATTTT.

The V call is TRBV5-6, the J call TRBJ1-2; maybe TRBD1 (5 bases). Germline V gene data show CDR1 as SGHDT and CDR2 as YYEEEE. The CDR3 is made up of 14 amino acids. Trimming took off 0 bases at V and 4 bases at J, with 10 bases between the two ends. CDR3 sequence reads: CASSLAQQGYGYTF. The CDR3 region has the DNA TGTGCCAGCAGCTTGGCTCAGCAGGGCTATGGCTACACCTTC.

The DNA for the CDR3 is TGTGCCAGCAGTTCCCTGACAGGGAACACTGAAGCTTTCTTT. Protein sequence: CASSSLTGNTEAFF. The rearrangement links TRBV28 to TRBJ1-1, with D perhaps TRBD1 (6 bases). Germline V gene sequence: CDR1 MDHEN, CDR2 SYDVKM. The CDR3 runs to 14 residues. The ends were cut back, 4 bases at V and 1 base at J, with 10 bases in the middle. The whole variable domain, filled in from reference TRBV28 and TRBJ1-1, reads DVKVTQSSRYLVKRTGEKVFLECVQDMDHENMFWYRQDPGLGLRLIYFSYDVKMKEKGDIPEGYSVSREKKERFSLILESASTNQTSMYLCASSSLTGNTEAFFGQGTRLTVV.

Here the CDR3 DNA reads TGTGCCAGCAGCTCGACAGGGGTCCCTCACTACGAGCAGTACTTC. Protein: CASSSTGVPHYEQYF. This chain links TRBV5-4 with TRBJ2-7; 8 bases map to TRBD1. Per germline, CDR1 SGHNT and CDR2 YYREEE (reference sequence). The CDR3 sequence is 15 residues long. V shed 3 bases, J shed 3 bases, and the junction held 8 bases outside the gene matches.

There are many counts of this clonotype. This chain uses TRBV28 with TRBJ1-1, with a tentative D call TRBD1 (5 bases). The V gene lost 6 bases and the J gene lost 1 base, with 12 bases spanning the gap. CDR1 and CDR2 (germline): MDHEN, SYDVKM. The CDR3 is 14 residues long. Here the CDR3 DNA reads TGTGCCAGCAGGATACAGGTTACGAACACTGAAGCTTTCTTT. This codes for CASRIQVTNTEAFF.

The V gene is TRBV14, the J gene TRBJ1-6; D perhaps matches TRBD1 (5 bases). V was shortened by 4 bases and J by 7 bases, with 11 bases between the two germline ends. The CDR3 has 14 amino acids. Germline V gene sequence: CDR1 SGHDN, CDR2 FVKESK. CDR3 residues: CASSRTDRNSPLHF. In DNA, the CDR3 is TGTGCCAGCAGCCGGACCGACAGAAATTCACCCCTCCACTTT.

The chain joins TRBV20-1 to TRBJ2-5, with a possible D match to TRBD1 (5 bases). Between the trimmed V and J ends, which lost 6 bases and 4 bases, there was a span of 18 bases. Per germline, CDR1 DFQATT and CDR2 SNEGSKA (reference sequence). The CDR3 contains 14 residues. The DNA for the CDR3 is TGCAGTGCCTATTGGGGCAGATTCGGAGAGACCCAGTACTTC. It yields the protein CSAYWGRFGETQYF.

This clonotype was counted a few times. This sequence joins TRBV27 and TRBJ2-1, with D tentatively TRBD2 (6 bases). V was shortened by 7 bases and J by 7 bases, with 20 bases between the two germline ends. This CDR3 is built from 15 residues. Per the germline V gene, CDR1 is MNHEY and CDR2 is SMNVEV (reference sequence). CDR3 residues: CASTARGRRENEQFF. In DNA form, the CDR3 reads TGTGCCAGCACCGCCCGGGGCAGGCGGGAAAATGAGCAGTTCTTC.

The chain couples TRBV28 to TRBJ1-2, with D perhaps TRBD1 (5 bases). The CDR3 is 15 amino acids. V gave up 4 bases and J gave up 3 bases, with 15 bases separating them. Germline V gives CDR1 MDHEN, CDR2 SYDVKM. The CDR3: CASSSPPRGHYGYTF. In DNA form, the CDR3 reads TGTGCCAGCAGTTCCCCCCCTCGGGGCCACTATGGCTACACCTTC.

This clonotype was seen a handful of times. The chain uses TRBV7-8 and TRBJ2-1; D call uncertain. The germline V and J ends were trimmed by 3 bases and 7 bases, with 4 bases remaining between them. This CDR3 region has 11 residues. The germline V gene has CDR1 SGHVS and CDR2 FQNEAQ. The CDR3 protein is CASSFQNEQFF. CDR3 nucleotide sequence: TGTGCCAGCAGCTTCCAAAATGAGCAGTTCTTC.

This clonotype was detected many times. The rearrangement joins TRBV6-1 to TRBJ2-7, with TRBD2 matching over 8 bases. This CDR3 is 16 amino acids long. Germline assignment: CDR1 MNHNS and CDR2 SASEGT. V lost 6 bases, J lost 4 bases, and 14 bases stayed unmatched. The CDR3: CASSHEPGTRGYEQYF. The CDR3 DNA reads TGTGCCAGCAGCCACGAACCCGGGACTAGAGGATACGAGCAGTACTTC.

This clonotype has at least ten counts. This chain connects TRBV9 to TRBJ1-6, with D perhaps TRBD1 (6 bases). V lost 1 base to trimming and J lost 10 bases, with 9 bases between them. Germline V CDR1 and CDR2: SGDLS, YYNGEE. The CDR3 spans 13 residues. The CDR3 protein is CASSVTGNSPLHF. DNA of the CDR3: TGTGCCAGCAGCGTAACAGGGAACTCACCCCTCCACTTT.

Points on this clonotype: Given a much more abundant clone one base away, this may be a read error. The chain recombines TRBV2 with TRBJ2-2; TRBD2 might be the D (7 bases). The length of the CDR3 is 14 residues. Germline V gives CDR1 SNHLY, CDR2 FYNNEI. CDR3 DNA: TGTGTCAGTCAAAGGGGGGGGAACACCGGGGAGCTGTTTTTT. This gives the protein CVSQRGGNTGELFF.

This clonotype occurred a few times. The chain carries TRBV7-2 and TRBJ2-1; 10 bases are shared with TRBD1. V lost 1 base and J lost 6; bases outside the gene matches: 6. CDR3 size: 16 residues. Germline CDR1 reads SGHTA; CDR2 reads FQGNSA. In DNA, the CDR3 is TGTGCCAGCAGCTTAGTTCGGGGACAGGGGCCCAATGAGCAGTTCTTC. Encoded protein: CASSLVRGQGPNEQFF. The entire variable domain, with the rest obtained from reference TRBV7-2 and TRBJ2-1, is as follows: GAGVSQSPSNKVTEKGKDVELRCDPISGHTALYWYRQSLGQGLEFLIYFQGNSAPDKSGLPSDRFSAERTGGSVSTLTIQRTQQEDSAVYLCASSLVRGQGPNEQFFGPGTRLTVL.

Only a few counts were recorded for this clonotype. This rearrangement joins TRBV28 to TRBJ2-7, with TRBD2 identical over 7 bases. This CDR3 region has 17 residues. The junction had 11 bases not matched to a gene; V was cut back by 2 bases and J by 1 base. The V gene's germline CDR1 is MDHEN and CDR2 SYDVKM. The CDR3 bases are TGTGCCAGCAGTTTACCGGGGGGAGGCGGTATATCCTACGAGCAGTACTTC. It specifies CASSLPGGGGISYEQYF. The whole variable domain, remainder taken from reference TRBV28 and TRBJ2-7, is DVKVTQSSRYLVKRTGEKVFLECVQDMDHENMFWYRQDPGLGLRLIYFSYDVKMKEKGDIPEGYSVSREKKERFSLILESASTNQTSMYLCASSLPGGGGISYEQYFGPGTRLTVT.

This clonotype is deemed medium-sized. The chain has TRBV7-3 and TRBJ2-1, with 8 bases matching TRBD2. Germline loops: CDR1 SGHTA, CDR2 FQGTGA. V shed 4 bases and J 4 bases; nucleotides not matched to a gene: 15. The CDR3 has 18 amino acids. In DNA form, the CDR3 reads TGTGCCAGCAGCTCGTCCGGGACTAGTTTTTTAGGGTACAATGAGCAGTTCTTC. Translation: CASSSSGTSFLGYNEQFF.

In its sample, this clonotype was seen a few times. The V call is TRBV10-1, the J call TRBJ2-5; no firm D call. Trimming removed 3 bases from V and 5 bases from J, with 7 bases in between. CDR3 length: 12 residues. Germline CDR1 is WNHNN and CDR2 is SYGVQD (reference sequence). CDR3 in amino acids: CASSDNGETQYF. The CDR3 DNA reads TGCGCCAGCAGTGATAACGGGGAGACCCAGTACTTC.

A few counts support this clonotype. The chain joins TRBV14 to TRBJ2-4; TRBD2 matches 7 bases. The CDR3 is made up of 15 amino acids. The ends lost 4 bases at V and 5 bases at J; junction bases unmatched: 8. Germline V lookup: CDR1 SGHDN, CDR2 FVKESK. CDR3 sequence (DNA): TGTGCCAGCAGCCGCGTCGGGGACTACGAAAACATTCAGTACTTC. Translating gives CASSRVGDYENIQYF.

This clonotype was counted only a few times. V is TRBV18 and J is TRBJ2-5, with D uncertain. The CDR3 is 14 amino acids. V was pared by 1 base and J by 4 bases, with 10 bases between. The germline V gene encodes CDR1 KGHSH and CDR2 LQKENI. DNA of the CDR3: TGTGCCAGCTCACCACACGCCTACGGAGAGACCCAGTACTTC. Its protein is CASSPHAYGETQYF.